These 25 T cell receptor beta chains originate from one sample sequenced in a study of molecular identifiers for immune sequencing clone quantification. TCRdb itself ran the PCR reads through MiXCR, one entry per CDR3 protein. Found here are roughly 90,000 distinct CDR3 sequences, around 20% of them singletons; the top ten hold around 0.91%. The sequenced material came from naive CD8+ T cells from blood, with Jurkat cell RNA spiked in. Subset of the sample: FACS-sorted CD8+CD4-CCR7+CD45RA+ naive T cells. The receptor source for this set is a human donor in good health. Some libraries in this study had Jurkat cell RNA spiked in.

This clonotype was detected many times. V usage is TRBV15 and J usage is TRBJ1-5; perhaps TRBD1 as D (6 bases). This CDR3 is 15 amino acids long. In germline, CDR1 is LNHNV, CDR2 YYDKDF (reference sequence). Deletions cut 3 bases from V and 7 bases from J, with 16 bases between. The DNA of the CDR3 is TGTGCCACCAGCAGGGACAGAGGATCGCGACAGCCCCAGCATTTT. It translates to CATSRDRGSRQPQHF.

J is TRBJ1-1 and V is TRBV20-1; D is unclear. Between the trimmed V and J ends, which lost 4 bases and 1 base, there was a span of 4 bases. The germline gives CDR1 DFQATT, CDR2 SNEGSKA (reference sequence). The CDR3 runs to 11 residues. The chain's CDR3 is CSANTNTEAFF. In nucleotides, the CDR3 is TGCAGTGCTAACACGAACACTGAAGCTTTCTTT.

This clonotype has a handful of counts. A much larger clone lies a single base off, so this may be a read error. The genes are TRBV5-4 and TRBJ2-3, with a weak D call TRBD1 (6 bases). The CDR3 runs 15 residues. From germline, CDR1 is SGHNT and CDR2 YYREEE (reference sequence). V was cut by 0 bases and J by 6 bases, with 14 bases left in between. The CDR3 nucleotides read TGTGCCAGCAGCTTGGTGGGGGCCCATCTGGATACGCAGTATTTT. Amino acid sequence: CASSLVGAHLDTQYF. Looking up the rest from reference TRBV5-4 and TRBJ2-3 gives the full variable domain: ETGVTQSPTHLIKTRGQQVTLRCSSQSGHNTVSWYQQALGQGPQFIFQYYREEENGRGNFPPRFSGLQFPNYSSELNVNALELDDSALYLCASSLVGAHLDTQYFGPGTRLTVL.

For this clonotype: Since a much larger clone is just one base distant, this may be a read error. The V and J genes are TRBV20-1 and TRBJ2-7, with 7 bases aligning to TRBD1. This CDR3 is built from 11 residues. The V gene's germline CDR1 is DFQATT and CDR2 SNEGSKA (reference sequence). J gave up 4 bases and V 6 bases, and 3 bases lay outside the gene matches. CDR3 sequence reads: CSAVRGYEQYF. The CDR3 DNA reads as TGCAGTGCGGTCAGGGGGTACGAGCAGTACTTC.

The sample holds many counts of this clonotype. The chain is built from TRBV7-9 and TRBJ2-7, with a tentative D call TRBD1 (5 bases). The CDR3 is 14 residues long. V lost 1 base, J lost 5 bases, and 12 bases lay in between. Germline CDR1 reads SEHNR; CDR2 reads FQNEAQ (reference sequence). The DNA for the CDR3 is TGTGCCAGCAGCTTAGGTCTACAGGCCCACGAGCAGTACTTC. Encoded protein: CASSLGLQAHEQYF.

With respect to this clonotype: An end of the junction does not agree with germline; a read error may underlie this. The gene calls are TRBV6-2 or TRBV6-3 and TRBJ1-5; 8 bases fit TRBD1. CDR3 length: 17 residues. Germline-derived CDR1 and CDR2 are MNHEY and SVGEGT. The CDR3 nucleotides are TGTGCCAGCGGAACGGGCTACAGGGGGACCCGCAATCAGCCCCGGCATTTT. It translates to CASGTGYRGTRNQPRHF.

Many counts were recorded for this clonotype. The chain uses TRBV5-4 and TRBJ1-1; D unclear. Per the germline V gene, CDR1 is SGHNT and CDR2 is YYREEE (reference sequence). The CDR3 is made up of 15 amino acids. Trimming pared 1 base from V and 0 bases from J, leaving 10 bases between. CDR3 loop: CASSLFGEMNTEAFF. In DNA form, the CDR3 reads TGTGCCAGCAGCTTGTTTGGGGAGATGAACACTGAAGCTTTCTTT.

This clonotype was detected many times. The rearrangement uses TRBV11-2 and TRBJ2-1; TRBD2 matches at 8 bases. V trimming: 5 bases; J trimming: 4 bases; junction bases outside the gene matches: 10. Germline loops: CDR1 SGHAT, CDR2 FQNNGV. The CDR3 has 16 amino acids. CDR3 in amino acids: CASSLNSGVVYNEQFF. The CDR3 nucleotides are TGTGCCAGCAGCCTCAATAGCGGGGTGGTTTACAATGAGCAGTTCTTC.

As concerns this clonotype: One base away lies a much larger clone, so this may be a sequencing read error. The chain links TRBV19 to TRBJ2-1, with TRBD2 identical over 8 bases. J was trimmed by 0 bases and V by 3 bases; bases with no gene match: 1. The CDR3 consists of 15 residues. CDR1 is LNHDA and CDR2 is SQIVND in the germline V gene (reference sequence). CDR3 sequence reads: CASSIGGDSYNEQFF. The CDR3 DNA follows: TGTGCCAGTAGTATCGGGGGGGACTCCTACAATGAGCAGTTCTTC.

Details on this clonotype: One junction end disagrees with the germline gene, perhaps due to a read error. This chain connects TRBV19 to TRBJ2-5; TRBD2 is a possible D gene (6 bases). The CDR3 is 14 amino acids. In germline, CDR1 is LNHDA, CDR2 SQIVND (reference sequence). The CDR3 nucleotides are TGTGCCAGTAGTATACACGGGGGAATAGAGACCCTGTACTTC. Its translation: CASSIHGGIETLYF. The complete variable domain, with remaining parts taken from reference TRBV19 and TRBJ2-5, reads DGGITQSPKYLFRKEGQNVTLSCEQNLNHDAMYWYRQDPGQGLRLIYYSQIVNDFQKGDIAEGYSVSREKKESFPLTVTSAQKNPTAFYLCASSIHGGIETLYFGPGTRLLVL.

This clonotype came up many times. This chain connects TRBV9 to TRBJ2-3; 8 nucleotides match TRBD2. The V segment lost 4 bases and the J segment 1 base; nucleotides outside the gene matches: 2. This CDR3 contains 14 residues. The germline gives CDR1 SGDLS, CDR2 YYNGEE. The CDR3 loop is CASSTGGGTDTQYF. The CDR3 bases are TGTGCCAGCAGCACCGGGGGGGGCACAGATACGCAGTATTTT.

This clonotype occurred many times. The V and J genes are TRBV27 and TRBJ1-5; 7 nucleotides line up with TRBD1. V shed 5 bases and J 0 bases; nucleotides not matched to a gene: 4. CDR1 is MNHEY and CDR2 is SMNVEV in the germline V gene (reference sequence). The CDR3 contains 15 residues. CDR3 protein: CASSAGQLSNQPQHF. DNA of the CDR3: TGTGCCAGCAGTGCGGGACAGCTTAGCAATCAGCCCCAGCATTTT.

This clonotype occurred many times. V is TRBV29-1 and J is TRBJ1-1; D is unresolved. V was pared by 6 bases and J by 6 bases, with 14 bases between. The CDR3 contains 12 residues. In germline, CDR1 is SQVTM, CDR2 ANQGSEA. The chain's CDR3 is CSVRERAAEAFF. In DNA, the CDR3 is TGCAGCGTCCGGGAGAGGGCCGCTGAAGCTTTCTTT.

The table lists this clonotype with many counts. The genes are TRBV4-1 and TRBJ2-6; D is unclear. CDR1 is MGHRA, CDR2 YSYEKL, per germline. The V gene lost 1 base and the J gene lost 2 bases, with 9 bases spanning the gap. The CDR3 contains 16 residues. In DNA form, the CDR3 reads TGCGCCAGCAGCCAAGTTGCAGCAGCTGGGGCCAACGTCCTGACTTTC. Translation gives CASSQVAAAGANVLTF.

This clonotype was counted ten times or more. The CDR3 loop reads CASSSEAGGPADTQYF. Written as DNA, the CDR3 is TGTGCCAGCAGCTCCGAAGCGGGAGGGCCGGCAGATACGCAGTATTTT. The rearrangement uses TRBV7-9 and TRBJ2-3; 10 bases fit TRBD2. This CDR3 spans 16 amino acids. CDR1 SEHNR and CDR2 FQNEAQ come from the germline V gene (reference sequence). V was clipped by 4 bases and J by 4 bases; unmatched bases: 8. The full variable domain, with the rest looked up from reference TRBV7-9 and TRBJ2-3, is DTGVSQNPRHKITKRGQNVTFRCDPISEHNRLYWYRQTLGQGPEFLTYFQNEAQLEKSRLLSDRFSAERPKGSFSTLEIQRTEQGDSAMYLCASSSEAGGPADTQYFGPGTRLTVL.

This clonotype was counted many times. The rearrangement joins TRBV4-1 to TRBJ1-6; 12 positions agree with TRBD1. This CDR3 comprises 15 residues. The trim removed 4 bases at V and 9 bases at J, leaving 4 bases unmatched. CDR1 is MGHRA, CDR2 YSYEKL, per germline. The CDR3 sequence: CASSPGQGAASPLHF. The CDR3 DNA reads TGCGCCAGCAGCCCGGGACAGGGGGCGGCTTCACCCCTCCACTTT.

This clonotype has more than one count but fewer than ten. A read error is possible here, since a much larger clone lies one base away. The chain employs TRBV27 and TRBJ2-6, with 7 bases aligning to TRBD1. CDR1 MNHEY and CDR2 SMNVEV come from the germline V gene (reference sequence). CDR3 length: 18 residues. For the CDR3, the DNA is TGTGCCAGCAGTTTATTGGTCAGGGACAGCTCTGGGGCCGACGTCCTGACTTTC. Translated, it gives CASSLLVRDSSGADVLTF.

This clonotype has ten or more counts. This CDR3 reads CASSNRPIRFNQPQHF. As DNA, the CDR3 is TGTGCCAGCAGCAACCGACCTATACGGTTCAATCAGCCCCAGCATTTT. This rearrangement joins TRBV21-1 to TRBJ1-5. TRBV21-1 is noted as a pseudogene. This CDR3 comprises 16 residues.

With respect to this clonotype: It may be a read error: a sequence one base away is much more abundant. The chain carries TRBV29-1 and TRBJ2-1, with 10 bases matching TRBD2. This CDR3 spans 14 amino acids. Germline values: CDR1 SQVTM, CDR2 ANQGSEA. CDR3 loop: CSFGLAAPYNEQFF. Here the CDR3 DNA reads TGCAGTTTCGGACTAGCGGCGCCCTACAATGAGCAGTTCTTC.

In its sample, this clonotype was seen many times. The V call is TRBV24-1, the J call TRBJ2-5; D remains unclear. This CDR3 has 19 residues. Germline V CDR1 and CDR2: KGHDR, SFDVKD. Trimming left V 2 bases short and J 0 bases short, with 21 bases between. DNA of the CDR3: TGTGCCACCAGTGATTCAAGGGATCCTGGCGAACCCGACCAAGAGACCCAGTACTTC. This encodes CATSDSRDPGEPDQETQYF.

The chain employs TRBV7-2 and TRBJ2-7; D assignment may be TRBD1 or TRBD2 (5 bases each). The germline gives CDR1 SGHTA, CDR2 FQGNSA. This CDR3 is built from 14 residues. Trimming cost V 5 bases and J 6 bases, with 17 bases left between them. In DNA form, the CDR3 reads TGTGCCAGCAGCCGAGGGGACGCTCCACTCGAGCAGTACTTC. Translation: CASSRGDAPLEQYF.

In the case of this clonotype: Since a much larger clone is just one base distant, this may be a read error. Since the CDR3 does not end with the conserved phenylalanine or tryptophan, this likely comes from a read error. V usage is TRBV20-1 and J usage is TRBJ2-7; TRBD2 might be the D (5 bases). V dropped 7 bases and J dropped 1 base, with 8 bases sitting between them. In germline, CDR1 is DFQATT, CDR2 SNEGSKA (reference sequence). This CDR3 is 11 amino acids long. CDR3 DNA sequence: TGCAGTGTTTGGGAGTCCTACGAGCAGTACCTC. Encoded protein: CSVWESYEQYL.

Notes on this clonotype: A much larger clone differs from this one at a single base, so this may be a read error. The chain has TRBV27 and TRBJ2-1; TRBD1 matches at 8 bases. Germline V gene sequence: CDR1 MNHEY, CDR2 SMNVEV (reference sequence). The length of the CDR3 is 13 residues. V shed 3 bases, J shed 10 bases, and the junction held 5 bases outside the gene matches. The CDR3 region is CASSLGQEGEQFF. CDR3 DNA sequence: TGTGCCAGCAGTTTGGGACAGGAGGGCGAGCAGTTCTTC.

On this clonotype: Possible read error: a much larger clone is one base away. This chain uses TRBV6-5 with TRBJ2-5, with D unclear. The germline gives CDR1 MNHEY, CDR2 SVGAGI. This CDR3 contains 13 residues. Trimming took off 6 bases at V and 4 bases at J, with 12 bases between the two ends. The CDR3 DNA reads TGTGCCAGCAGCCTCTCCCTGCGAGAGACCCAGTACTTC. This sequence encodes CASSLSLRETQYF.

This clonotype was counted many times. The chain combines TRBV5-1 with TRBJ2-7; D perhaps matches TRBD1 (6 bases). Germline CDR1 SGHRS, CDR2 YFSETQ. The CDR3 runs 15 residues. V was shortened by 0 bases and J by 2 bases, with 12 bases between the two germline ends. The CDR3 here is CASSLDVTGPYEQYF. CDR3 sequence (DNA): TGCGCCAGCAGCTTGGACGTTACAGGGCCCTACGAGCAGTACTTC.